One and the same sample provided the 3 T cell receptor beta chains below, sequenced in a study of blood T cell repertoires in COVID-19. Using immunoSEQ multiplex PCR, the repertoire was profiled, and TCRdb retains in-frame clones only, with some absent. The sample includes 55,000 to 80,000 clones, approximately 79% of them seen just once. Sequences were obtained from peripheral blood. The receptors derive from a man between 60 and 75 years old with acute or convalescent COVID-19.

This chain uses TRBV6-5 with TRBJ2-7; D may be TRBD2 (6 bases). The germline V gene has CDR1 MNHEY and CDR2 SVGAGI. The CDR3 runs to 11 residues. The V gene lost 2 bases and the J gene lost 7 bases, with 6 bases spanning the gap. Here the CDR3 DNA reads TGTGCCAGCAGTTACGGGAGGGAGCAGTACTTC. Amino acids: CASSYGREQYF.

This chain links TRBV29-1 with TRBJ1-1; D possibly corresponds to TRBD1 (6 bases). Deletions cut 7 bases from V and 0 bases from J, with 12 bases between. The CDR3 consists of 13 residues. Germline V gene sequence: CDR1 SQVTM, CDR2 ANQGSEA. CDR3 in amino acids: CSANRAMNTEAFF. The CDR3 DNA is TGCAGCGCTAACAGGGCTATGAACACTGAAGCTTTCTTT.

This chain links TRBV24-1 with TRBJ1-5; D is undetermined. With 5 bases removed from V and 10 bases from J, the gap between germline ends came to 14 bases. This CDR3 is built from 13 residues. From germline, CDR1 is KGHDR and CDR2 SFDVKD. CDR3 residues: CATSGAVTQPQHF. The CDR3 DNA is TGTGCCACCAGTGGGGCAGTGACCCAACCCCAGCATTTT.